These 8 T cell receptor beta chains share one sample of origin, sequenced in a study of blood T cells in healthy people across ages. A second PCR, run for about 6 to 12 cycles, used a sample-barcoded 5' primer plus a J-beta primer mix. TCRdb analysed the 5' RACE reads with MiXCR anew, one entry per CDR3 protein. The repertoire holds around 800,000 distinct CDR3 sequences, approximately 24% seen once, with 3% in the top ten. These data were also filed under a second study, of T cells of mothers and their children.

Material for sequencing was blood. These receptors were taken from a boy aged 5-17 years in good health.

The chain couples TRBV6-1 to TRBJ2-3; 11 bases are shared with TRBD2. V trimming: 0 bases; J trimming: 4 bases; junction bases outside the gene matches: 3. The CDR3 spans 16 residues. Germline CDR1 is MNHNS and CDR2 is SASEGT. The CDR3 is CASSEALAGVADTQYF. Written as DNA, the CDR3 is TGTGCCAGCAGTGAAGCACTAGCGGGAGTTGCAGATACGCAGTATTTT.

The chain uses TRBV7-2 and TRBJ2-5; 9 nucleotides line up with TRBD2. This CDR3 has 15 residues. Looked up from germline, CDR1 is SGHTA and CDR2 is FQGNSA. V trimming: 3 bases; J trimming: 1 base; junction bases outside the gene matches: 3. CDR3 sequence: CASSFHSGGQETQYF. The CDR3 DNA reads as TGTGCCAGCAGCTTTCATAGCGGGGGCCAAGAGACCCAGTACTTC.

The V and J genes are TRBV3-1 and TRBJ2-5; 9 nucleotides align to TRBD2. The CDR3 has 15 amino acids. V lost 2 bases, J lost 5 bases, and 6 bases stayed unmatched. Germline values: CDR1 LGHDT, CDR2 YNNKEL (reference sequence). The CDR3 nucleotides are TGTGCCAGCAGCCAACGGCGGGGGGGCCGTGAGACCCAGTACTTC. Translation gives CASSQRRGGRETQYF.

This clonotype was counted only a few times. The CDR3 nucleotides read TGTGCCAGCAGCGTACCCCTACGCGGGGGCAGGACAGATACGCAGTATTTT. This encodes CASSVPLRGGRTDTQYF. The chain joins TRBV9 to TRBJ2-3; possible D gene TRBD2, 7 bases. The CDR3 runs to 17 residues. V lost 1 base to trimming and J lost 3 bases, with 18 bases between them. The germline gives CDR1 SGDLS, CDR2 YYNGEE. Based on the CDR3 plus reference TRBV9 and TRBJ2-3, the full variable domain is DSGVTQTPKHLITATGQRVTLRCSPRSGDLSVYWYQQSLDQGLQFLIQYYNGEERAKGNILERFSAQQFPDLHSELNLSSLELGDSALYFCASSVPLRGGRTDTQYFGPGTRLTVL.

The rearrangement joins TRBV12-3 or TRBV12-4 to TRBJ1-2; D is unresolved. V lost 5 bases, J lost 0 bases, and 7 bases lay in between. The CDR3 is made up of 13 amino acids. The CDR3 region is CASSPDTNYGYTF. The CDR3 DNA sequence: TGTGCCAGCAGTCCGGATACTAACTATGGCTACACCTTC.

The chain couples TRBV6-6 to TRBJ2-3, with 8 bases that match TRBD1. Germline V lookup: CDR1 MNHNY, CDR2 SVGAGI (reference sequence). V lost 4 bases and J lost 2; bases outside the gene matches: 5. The CDR3 contains 15 residues. The CDR3 sequence: CASSSLDRATDTQYF. CDR3 nucleotide sequence: TGTGCCAGCAGTTCTTTGGACAGGGCCACAGATACGCAGTATTTT.

V usage is TRBV10-3 and J usage is TRBJ2-5; TRBD2 might be the D (6 bases). CDR3 size: 12 residues. Germline CDR1 is ENHRY and CDR2 is SYGVKD. Trimming removed 0 bases from V and 13 bases from J, with 12 bases in between. The DNA for the CDR3 is TGTGCCATCAGTGAGTCGGCTAGCGTTTGGTACTTC. Protein: CAISESASVWYF.

The chain uses TRBV9 and TRBJ2-5, with 9 bases that match TRBD2. Unmatched junction bases numbered 6, after V lost 1 base and J lost 2 bases. This CDR3 is built from 16 residues. The germline CDR1 and CDR2 sequences are SGDLS and YYNGEE. DNA of the CDR3: TGTGCCAGCAGCGTACAAGGGACTAGCCTTCAAGAGACCCAGTACTTC. Its protein product is CASSVQGTSLQETQYF.